Described below is a single TCR beta chain sequence and its context. This clonotype was seen a few times. Its antigen is currently not known. No clone much larger than this one lies a single base away; base qualities are absent. This specimen comes from a study of response to subunit inactivated influenza vaccine (dated by TCRdb to the late 2010s). The study in broad terms: Deep quantitative profiling of the T cell receptor repertoire was used in the study to follow responses to a trivalent subunit inactivated influenza vaccine. Results the study describes overall, beyond this receptor: The authors proposed that each seasonal influenza vaccination may bring in only a limited number of new T cells.

V is cut by 5 bases and J by 6 bases, and the space between the germline ends is 15 bases. Spanning cysteine to phenylalanine, the CDR3 consists of 14 amino acids. The kept DNA is CDR3 alone, 42 bases in frame from the first base. CDR1 and CDR2 are read off the germline V gene as SGHTA and FQGNSA. Libraries were constructed by RT-PCR. This sample was sequenced with an Illumina HiSeq 2500. TCRdb handled the public reads itself, with Q25 trimming in fastp and clone calling in MiXCR, and kept productive beta chains. Entries that share a CDR3 protein sequence are merged under the most common genes and DNA. This sample gives 300,000 to 350,000 distinct CDR3 sequences in total; around 20% of them show up just once. The ten largest clones capture around 10% of the sample.

Sequences were derived from PBMCs from blood, sampled about 20 months after vaccination. This clonotype originated in a man aged 45-69 years who received an inactivated influenza vaccine. Donor details come from another sample of the same person, matched by shared clones. This chain joins TRBV7-2 to TRBJ2-3; no D gene call is confident. The DNA is TGTGCCAGCAGCCCTCAACGGGCATCCGATACGCAGTATTTT. Its protein is CASSPQRASDTQYF.